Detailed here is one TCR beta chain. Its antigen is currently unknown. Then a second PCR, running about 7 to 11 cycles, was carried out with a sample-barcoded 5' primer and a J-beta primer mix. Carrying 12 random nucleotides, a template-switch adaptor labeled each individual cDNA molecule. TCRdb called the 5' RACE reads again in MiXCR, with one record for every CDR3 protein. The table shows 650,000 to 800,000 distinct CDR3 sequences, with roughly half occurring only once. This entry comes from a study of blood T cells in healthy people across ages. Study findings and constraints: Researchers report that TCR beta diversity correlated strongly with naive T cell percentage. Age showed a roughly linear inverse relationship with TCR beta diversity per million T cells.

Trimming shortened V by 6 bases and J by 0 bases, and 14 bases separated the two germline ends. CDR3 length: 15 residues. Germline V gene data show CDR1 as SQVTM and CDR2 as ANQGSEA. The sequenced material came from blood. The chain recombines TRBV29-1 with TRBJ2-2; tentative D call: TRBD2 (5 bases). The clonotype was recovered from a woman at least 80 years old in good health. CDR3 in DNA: TGCAGCGTCCACTGGGAGCCCACGAACACCGGGGAGCTGTTTTTT. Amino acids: CSVHWEPTNTGELFF.